The text below deals with one T cell receptor beta chain. Authors' analysis steps: Estimation of nucleated cell counts relied on the amplification of reference gene primers. Produced via immunoSEQ multiplex PCR; TCRdb's table is partial and in-frame only. V, J and clone size are those of that table, while D and trimming were read from the DNA. The repertoire includes around 150,000 clones, around 77% of them detected once, and approximately 3% sits in the top ten. Germline CDR1 and CDR2: MNHEY and SVGAGI. With 4 bases clipped from V and 1 base from J, the junction kept 3 bases outside the gene matches. The CDR3 runs 14 residues. This specimen comes from a study of blood T cell repertoires in COVID-19.

This TCR came from a man between 70 and 80 years old with acute or convalescent COVID-19. Source material: peripheral blood. The V call is TRBV6-5, the J call TRBJ1-1; 7 bases align to TRBD1. CDR3 in DNA: TGTGCCAGCAGTTCCTGGACAGGGAACACTGAAGCTTTCTTT. Its protein is CASSSWTGNTEAFF.